Listed below are T cell receptor beta chains from one sample, sequenced in a study of blood T cell repertoires in COVID-19. Here immunoSEQ multiplex PCR was the method, and the copy in TCRdb shows in-frame clones only, minus some. Among about 68,000 clones listed, roughly 90% were seen once. Sequencing used peripheral blood. All receptors derive from a man aged 40-49 years with COVID-19, enrolled during active disease. The CDR3 runs from the conserved cysteine through the conserved F or W. D genes are given only for firm matches. Rows give clone size only sometimes, using once, few, many, or a class for an expanded clone.

>once|-|TRBV23-1|TRBJ1-5
TGCGCCAGCAGTCAACCTCCCGGGGAGGGAAGCAATCAGCCCCAGCATTTT
CASSQPPGEGSNQPQHF
>-|-|TRBV6-6|TRBJ1-2
TGTGCCAGCAGTTACCGGGAGGGGCCGCTAAATGGCTACACCTTC
CASSYREGPLNGYTF
>-|TRBD1|TRBV7-6|TRBJ2-7
TGTGCCAGCAGCTTAGGTTCCGGGACAGGGAGTGAGCAGTACTTC
CASSLGSGTGSEQYF
>-|TRBD1|TRBV5-5|TRBJ1-3
TGTGCCAGCAGCTTTTATCAGGGGGCCGCTGGAAACACCATATATTTT
CASSFYQGAAGNTIYF
>-|TRBD1|TRBV5-1|TRBJ2-5
TGCGCCAGCAGCTTGGGGCTTCGGACAGGGGAAGAGACCCAGTACTTC
CASSLGLRTGEETQYF
>-|-|TRBV7-9|TRBJ1-5
TGTGCCAGCAGCGAGACGGGGAATCAGCCCCAGCATTTT
CASSETGNQPQHF
>-|-|TRBV5-1|TRBJ1-5
TGCGCCAGCAGCTTGCTTAGCAATCAGCCCCAGCATTTT
CASSLLSNQPQHF
>-|TRBD2|TRBV10-3|TRBJ2-7
TGTGCCATCAGTGTGGGGTCCGGGACTAGCGGCTACGAGCAGTACTTC
CAISVGSGTSGYEQYF
>-|TRBD1|TRBV7-9|TRBJ1-1
TGTGCCAGCAGCCGGCGGACAGGTTCCAACACTGAAGCTTTCTTT
CASSRRTGSNTEAFF
>-|TRBD1|TRBV7-9|TRBJ1-1
TGTGCCAGCAGCCCTCGACAGGGGAACACTGAAGCTTTCTTT
CASSPRQGNTEAFF
>-|-|TRBV19|TRBJ1-1
TGTGCCAGTCGGACAGTAGCCAACACTGAAGCTTTCTTT
CASRTVANTEAFF
>-|-|TRBV10-1|TRBJ1-4
TGCGCCAGCAGTGAAACTGCAACTAATGAAAAACTGTTTTTT
CASSETATNEKLFF
>-|-|TRBV7-9|TRBJ1-5
TGTGCCAGCAGCTTCGGCAATCAGCCCCAGCATTTT
CASSFGNQPQHF
>-|TRBD1|TRBV7-3|TRBJ1-2
TGTGCCAGCAGCCTTAAGGGGGCGCGTGGCTACACCTTC
CASSLKGARGYTF
>-|-|TRBV4-1|TRBJ1-2
TGCGCCAGCAGCCCCCAATTCGGGGACTATGGCTACACCTTC
CASSPQFGDYGYTF
>once|-|TRBV7-3|TRBJ2-1
TGTGCCAGCAGCTTAGTGTCCCGGACAGCACTTGGCGATGAGCAGTTCTTC
CASSLVSRTALGDEQFF
>-|-|TRBV6-5|TRBJ2-1
TGTGCCAGCACCGGGACAAAGCTTAGTCGTGAGCAGTTCTTC
CASTGTKLSREQFF
>-|-|TRBV5-4|TRBJ2-3
TGTGCCAGCCACCGGGATGCCACAGATACGCAGTATTTT
CASHRDATDTQYF
>-|-|TRBV18|TRBJ1-1
TGTGCCAGCTCACCCACGGACATGACAGTGAACACTGAAGCTTTCTTT
CASSPTDMTVNTEAFF
>-|-|TRBV10-3|TRBJ1-6
TGTGCCATCAGTCCTGGCGAGGGTCCCCTCCACTTT
CAISPGEGPLHF
>once|TRBD1|TRBV2|TRBJ1-1
TGTGCCAGCAGTGGGACAGGGATGACGGAGAACACTGAAGCTTTCTTT
CASSGTGMTENTEAFF
>-|TRBD1|TRBV28|TRBJ2-7
TGTGCCAGCAGTATCCCAGGGGGCGTATCCGAGCAGTACTTC
CASSIPGGVSEQYF
>-|TRBD2|TRBV29-1|TRBJ2-3
TGCAGCGTTGAGCGGGGGGGAACAGATACGCAGTATTTT
CSVERGGTDTQYF
>once|TRBD1|TRBV7-2|TRBJ2-2
TGTGCCAGCAGCTTAGGGCCAGGGGGCTTCACCGGGGAGCTGTTTTTT
CASSLGPGGFTGELFF
>-|-|TRBV7-8|TRBJ2-3
TGTGCCAGCAGCTTAGTCCGACAACTCACAGATACGCAGTATTTT
CASSLVRQLTDTQYF
>-|TRBD1|TRBV5-1|TRBJ1-1
TGCGCCAGCAGCTTGCAGCACGGGGACAGTGGAGCTGAAGCTTTCTTT
CASSLQHGDSGAEAFF
>-|-|TRBV28|TRBJ1-1
TGTGCCAGCAGTTTAAGACAGATTGAAGCTTTCTTT
CASSLRQIEAFF
>-|TRBD1|TRBV7-9|TRBJ2-1
TGTGCCAGCAGCTTAGGAGGGGGCAGCTACAATGAGCAGTTCTTC
CASSLGGGSYNEQFF
>once|TRBD1|TRBV5-4|TRBJ1-2
TGTGCCAGCAGCTTCAACAGGGGAGCCGGCTATGGCTACACCTTC
CASSFNRGAGYGYTF
>-|TRBD1|TRBV6-5|TRBJ1-2
TGTGCCAGCAGCGTCCCAGGGGGCGACTATGGCTACACCTTC
CASSVPGGDYGYTF
>-|TRBD1|TRBV29-1|TRBJ1-2
TGCAGCGCCCTGAGGGAGGGACAGGGACGCTACACCTTC
CSALREGQGRYTF
>few|TRBD2|TRBV7-3|TRBJ2-1
TGTGCCAGCAGCCCAATAGCGGGGAGCTCCTACAATGAGCAGTTCTTC
CASSPIAGSSYNEQFF
>-|-|TRBV7-3|TRBJ2-3
TGTGCCAGCAGCCTCAGGGCCGATACGCAGTATTTT
CASSLRADTQYF
>-|TRBD2|TRBV7-9|TRBJ2-7
TGTGCCAGCAGCTTAAGCGGGGGGGCCCCGATCGAGCAGTACTTC
CASSLSGGAPIEQYF
>-|TRBD1|TRBV13|TRBJ1-2
TGTGCCAGCAGCTTAGAAGGACAGGGTGGGTATGGCTACACCTTC
CASSLEGQGGYGYTF
>-|-|TRBV28|TRBJ1-6
TGTGCCAGCAGGGAACAGGCTTTGGGTAATTCACCCCTCCACTTT
CASREQALGNSPLHF
>-|TRBD1|TRBV5-4|TRBJ2-2
TGTGCCAGCAGCTTGTTCGACAGGGCGGCCGGGGAGCTGTTTTTT
CASSLFDRAAGELFF
>-|TRBD1|TRBV28|TRBJ2-1
TGTGCCAGCTACACCGGACAGGGGTTTAATGAGCAGTTCTTC
CASYTGQGFNEQFF
>-|TRBD1|TRBV7-6|TRBJ2-7
TGTGCCAGCAGCTTAGTAGCTGGACAGGGAAGCCACGAGCAGTACTTC
CASSLVAGQGSHEQYF
>-|-|TRBV6-2/TRBV6-3|TRBJ1-1
TGTGCCAGCAGTTACAGGGGAATGAACACTGAAGCTTTCTTT
CASSYRGMNTEAFF